This passage covers 8 T cell receptor beta chains from one sample sequenced in a study of neoadjuvant anti-PD-1 for oral cavity cancer listed by TCRdb under 2021. Interpreted using the paper, the time point label stands for: before neoadjuvant nivolumab. Preparation of the library involved the immunoSEQ multiplex PCR assay. This is the immuneACCESS table as TCRdb keeps it, with only in-frame sequences that have V and J called. A part of the clones is gone; compared with another copy, unresolved V genes explain less than half, and the rest is unexplained. A total of about 15,000 clones appear in this sample, roughly 70% of them only once. The top ten hold 2% to 2.5% of the sample. Sample: PBMCs, taken before nivolumab (anti-PD-1) treatment. Receptors originate from a person between 35 and 79 years old with oral cavity squamous cell carcinoma.

The chain joins TRBV7-9 to TRBJ2-3; 7 nucleotides match TRBD1. The CDR3 totals 13 residues. Losses at the gene ends were 5 bases for V and 7 bases for J; bases not matched to a gene: 6. Germline lookup yields CDR1 SEHNR and CDR2 FQNEAQ (reference sequence). This CDR3 reads CASSPGTANTQYF. The CDR3 coding sequence is TGTGCCAGCAGCCCCGGGACAGCGAATACGCAGTATTTT.

The V and J genes are TRBV10-2 and TRBJ2-3; D is perhaps TRBD1 or TRBD2 (5 bases each). Deletions cut 6 bases from V and 1 base from J, with 14 bases between. Looked up from germline, CDR1 is WSHSY and CDR2 is SAAADI. The CDR3 sequence is 15 residues long. The CDR3 DNA reads as TGCGCCAGCAGCCCCCTGGGGGTAGGCACAGATACGCAGTATTTT. Residues: CASSPLGVGTDTQYF.

J is TRBJ2-3 and V is TRBV9, with 11 bases matching TRBD2. The junction had 28 bases not matched to a gene; V was cut back by 3 bases and J by 4 bases. The CDR3 runs 23 residues. Germline CDR1 reads SGDLS; CDR2 reads YYNGEE. CDR3 coding DNA: TGTGCCAGCAGCGCCAATAGGATTTCTAGCGGGGGGCGACGGGGTAGTCCCCCAGATACGCAGTATTTT. Its protein product is CASSANRISSGGRRGSPPDTQYF.

The rearrangement joins TRBV11-2 to TRBJ1-2, with no clear D. The length of the CDR3 is 15 residues. The germline V gene has CDR1 SGHAT and CDR2 FQNNGV. Trimming left V 1 base short and J 2 bases short, with 11 bases between. CDR3 sequence reads: CASSLAPPGNYGYTF. The CDR3 DNA reads TGTGCCAGCAGCTTAGCCCCGCCGGGAAACTATGGCTACACCTTC.

This rearrangement joins TRBV15 to TRBJ2-7; either TRBD1 or TRBD2 may supply D (6 bases each). The CDR3 length is 13 residues. The V gene lost 5 bases and the J gene lost 0 bases, with 8 bases spanning the gap. Germline V gene data show CDR1 as LNHNV and CDR2 as YYDKDF (reference sequence). CDR3 region: CATSGGRSYEQYF. DNA of the CDR3: TGTGCCACCAGCGGGGGGCGCTCCTACGAGCAGTACTTC.

The chain joins TRBV11-2 to TRBJ2-1; tentative D call: TRBD1 (5 bases). V lost 2 bases, J lost 7 bases, and 12 bases lay in between. CDR3 length: 14 residues. Looked up from germline, CDR1 is SGHAT and CDR2 is FQNNGV. In DNA form, the CDR3 reads TGTGCCAGCAGCTTATTGGGTGGGGCGAATGAGCAGTTCTTC. This encodes CASSLLGGANEQFF. Full variable domain (missing parts from reference TRBV11-2 and TRBJ2-1): EAGVAQSPRYKIIEKRQSVAFWCNPISGHATLYWYQQILGQGPKLLIQFQNNGVVDDSQLPKDRFSAERLKGVDSTLKIQPAKLEDSAVYLCASSLLGGANEQFFGPGTRLTVL.

This chain joins TRBV9 and TRBJ2-3, with TRBD2 matching 14 bases. Looked up from germline, CDR1 is SGDLS and CDR2 is YYNGEE. This CDR3 region has 16 residues. CDR3 protein: CANSGTSGRWGDTQYF. The CDR3 DNA sequence: TGTGCTAACTCCGGGACTAGCGGGAGATGGGGAGATACGCAGTATTTT.

The CDR3 region has the DNA TGTGCCAGCATCCCCGGGACTCTCGTCTACGAGCAGTACTTC. This encodes CASIPGTLVYEQYF. The chain is built from TRBV21-1 and TRBJ2-7; TRBD2, the table's D call, was not compared with the DNA. TRBV21-1 is given as a pseudogene. CDR3 length equals 14 residues.